The 23 T cell receptor beta chains reported below all come from one sample, sequenced in a study of control samples from healthy donors and cancer patients. TCRdb's table, derived via immunoSEQ multiplex PCR, lists solely in-frame clones and lacks some. The data show about 52,000 clones, roughly 95% seen once. Sequencing was carried out using blood. The receptors stem from a man aged 25-45 years in good health.

The rearrangement links TRBV5-1 to TRBJ1-4; tentatively, D is TRBD1 (5 bases). Trimming took 0 bases from V and 8 from J, leaving 11 bases between them. Germline V gene lookup returns CDR1 SGHRS and CDR2 YFSETQ. The CDR3 consists of 14 residues. The chain's CDR3 is CASSLVSGQEKLFF. CDR3 coding DNA: TGCGCCAGCAGCTTGGTGTCAGGGCAGGAAAAACTGTTTTTT.

This clone was seen only a few times. V gene TRBV5-1 combines with J gene TRBJ2-2; tentatively, D is TRBD2 (6 bases). The CDR3 spans 15 residues. In germline, CDR1 is SGHRS, CDR2 YFSETQ. Trimming shortened V by 0 bases and J by 4 bases, and 10 bases separated the two germline ends. The CDR3: CASSLERRGTGELFF. CDR3 bases: TGCGCCAGCAGCTTGGAACGGCGGGGCACCGGGGAGCTGTTTTTT. Full variable domain (rest looked up from reference TRBV5-1 and TRBJ2-2): KAGVTQTPRYLIKTRGQQVTLSCSPISGHRSVSWYQQTPGQGLQFLFEYFSETQRNKGNFPGRFSGRQFSNSRSEMNVSTLELGDSALYLCASSLERRGTGELFFGEGSRLTVL.

The chain is built from TRBV18 and TRBJ2-5; 8 bases are shared with TRBD2. The CDR3 is 14 amino acids. Germline CDR1 KGHSH, CDR2 LQKENI. J lost 1 base, V lost 3 bases, and 1 base had no gene match. Here the CDR3 reads CASSPTSGQETQYF. The CDR3 DNA follows: TGTGCCAGCTCACCCACTAGCGGCCAAGAGACCCAGTACTTC.

The V gene is TRBV27, the J gene TRBJ2-3; D may be TRBD2 (5 bases). The CDR3 is 13 amino acids. The germline CDR1 and CDR2 sequences are MNHEY and SMNVEV (reference sequence). The V end was cut by 2 bases, the J end by 4 bases, with 7 bases between. CDR3 in amino acids: CASSLVGADTQYF. The CDR3 region has the DNA TGTGCCAGCAGTTTAGTGGGAGCAGATACGCAGTATTTT.

This sequence joins TRBV24-1 and TRBJ2-7; 9 nucleotides agree with TRBD1. Germline V CDR1 and CDR2: KGHDR, SFDVKD. The V segment lost 4 bases and the J segment 6 bases; nucleotides outside the gene matches: 6. The CDR3 is 14 amino acids. The CDR3 DNA follows: TGTGCCACCAGTGAAGGGACAGGGTCTGGCGAGCAGTACTTC. This gives the protein CATSEGTGSGEQYF.

This clone was seen just once. The chain links TRBV5-6 to TRBJ2-7; 9 bases match TRBD2. The ends lost 3 bases at V and 2 bases at J; junction bases unmatched: 6. CDR3 length: 15 residues. Germline V gives CDR1 SGHDT, CDR2 YYEEEE. The CDR3 coding sequence is TGTGCCAGCAGCTCGAGCGGGAGGAGCGCCTACGAGCAGTACTTC. This encodes CASSSSGRSAYEQYF.

The chain carries TRBV6-5 and TRBJ1-6; D not certain. CDR1 MNHEY and CDR2 SVGAGI come from the germline V gene. The CDR3 is made up of 13 amino acids. The ends were cut back, 2 bases at V and 4 bases at J, with 3 bases in the middle. The chain's CDR3 is CASSYRYNSPLHF. In nucleotides, the CDR3 is TGTGCCAGCAGTTACCGGTATAATTCACCCCTCCACTTT.

This clone has a single count. J is TRBJ1-1 and V is TRBV6-6; TRBD1 might be the D (5 bases). The CDR3 has 13 amino acids. The germline V and J ends were trimmed by 6 bases and 6 bases, with 14 bases remaining between them. The germline V gene encodes CDR1 MNHNY and CDR2 SVGAGI (reference sequence). The CDR3 region has the DNA TGTGCCAGCAGATCAGTAGAAGGGGCTGAAGCTTTCTTT. Translation gives CASRSVEGAEAFF.

CDR3 sequence (DNA): TGTGCCAGCAGCCCTCCTTCGGGTTGGGAGCAGTACTTC. Its protein is CASSPPSGWEQYF. This chain uses TRBV7-9 with TRBJ2-7, with D hard to call. The V end lost 5 bases, the J end lost 7 bases, and 15 bases lay between the germline ends. There are 13 residues in the CDR3. Per the germline V gene, CDR1 is SEHNR and CDR2 is FQNEAQ (reference sequence).

The chain is built from TRBV28 and TRBJ1-1, with D perhaps TRBD1 (6 bases). Germline V gene data show CDR1 as MDHEN and CDR2 as SYDVKM. V was shortened by 2 bases and J by 4 bases, with 20 bases between the two germline ends. The CDR3 contains 17 residues. The CDR3 DNA follows: TGTGCCAGCAGTTTACTTTCACCGGGACAAATATTCACTGAAGCTTTCTTT. It yields the protein CASSLLSPGQIFTEAFF. Together with reference TRBV28 and TRBJ1-1, the CDR3 gives the full variable domain: DVKVTQSSRYLVKRTGEKVFLECVQDMDHENMFWYRQDPGLGLRLIYFSYDVKMKEKGDIPEGYSVSREKKERFSLILESASTNQTSMYLCASSLLSPGQIFTEAFFGQGTRLTVV.

The CDR3 reads CASSDHSGANVLTF. The CDR3 nucleotides read TGTGCCAGCAGTGACCACTCTGGGGCCAACGTCCTGACTTTC. The rearrangement uses TRBV6-4 and TRBJ2-6; D not certain. V lost 2 bases to trimming and J lost 0 bases, with 2 bases between them. CDR1 is MRHNA and CDR2 is SNTAGT in the germline V gene. The CDR3 is 14 residues long.

The CDR3: CSVGGGQGGQPQHF. CDR3 DNA sequence: TGCAGCGTGGGGGGTGGACAGGGAGGTCAGCCCCAGCATTTT. V is TRBV29-1 and J is TRBJ1-5; 8 positions match TRBD1. Germline V lookup: CDR1 SQVTM, CDR2 ANQGSEA. With V trimmed by 6 bases and J by 6 bases, 10 bases remained unmatched. This CDR3 spans 14 amino acids.

This sequence joins TRBV30 and TRBJ1-1; D remains ambiguous. The germline CDR1 and CDR2 sequences are GTSNPN and SVGIG (reference sequence). V dropped 4 bases and J dropped 5 bases, with 11 bases sitting between them. The CDR3 runs to 12 residues. The CDR3 DNA is TGTGCCTGGAATAGGGAGGTGACTGAAGCTTTCTTT. This translates into CAWNREVTEAFF.

This chain connects TRBV19 to TRBJ1-6; 11 nucleotides agree with TRBD1. Germline values: CDR1 LNHDA, CDR2 SQIVND (reference sequence). This CDR3 has 16 amino acids. The V gene end was trimmed by 3 bases and the J gene end by 7 bases; junction bases not matched to a gene: 5. The CDR3, as DNA: TGTGCCAGTAGTATCGGGACAGGGGGTAACAATTCACCCCTCCACTTT. Amino acid sequence: CASSIGTGGNNSPLHF.

The V call is TRBV27, the J call TRBJ2-7; D is possibly TRBD1 (5 bases). Trimming removed 6 bases at V and 9 bases at J, with 15 bases between. This CDR3 has 12 residues. The germline V gene has CDR1 MNHEY and CDR2 SMNVEV (reference sequence). DNA of the CDR3: TGTGCCAGCAGCCAGGGCTCCGGCCGGCAGTACTTC. This codes for CASSQGSGRQYF.

The chain employs TRBV7-9 and TRBJ2-5; unclear D gene. V lost 5 bases to trimming and J lost 0 bases, with 13 bases between them. CDR3 length equals 15 residues. Germline V gene lookup returns CDR1 SEHNR and CDR2 FQNEAQ (reference sequence). The CDR3 spells CASSRGANNQETQYF. DNA for the CDR3: TGTGCCAGCAGCCGAGGCGCCAATAACCAAGAGACCCAGTACTTC.

The rearrangement joins TRBV6-2 or TRBV6-3 to TRBJ2-7; TRBD2 agrees at 9 bases. This CDR3 spans 14 amino acids. Germline CDR1 MNHEY, CDR2 SVGEGT. V trimming: 6 bases; J trimming: 6 bases; junction bases outside the gene matches: 9. The CDR3 sequence is CASSPDSGSSEQYF. Here the CDR3 DNA reads TGTGCCAGCAGCCCCGATAGCGGGAGTTCCGAGCAGTACTTC.

V usage is TRBV4-1 and J usage is TRBJ2-1, with D perhaps TRBD2 (5 bases). The V end lost 0 bases, the J end lost 2 bases, and 14 bases lay between the germline ends. This CDR3 is built from 17 residues. The germline V gene has CDR1 MGHRA and CDR2 YSYEKL. The CDR3, as DNA: TGCGCCAGCAGCCAAGACGGGGATAGGGCGGCCTACAATGAGCAGTTCTTC. It encodes CASSQDGDRAAYNEQFF.

V is TRBV20-1 and J is TRBJ2-5; unclear D gene. The V and J ends lost 0 bases and 12 bases respectively, with 11 bases between them. Germline CDR1 is DFQATT and CDR2 is SNEGSKA (reference sequence). The CDR3 totals 11 residues. The CDR3 nucleotides read TGCAGTGCTAGAGATATTCCTGGGGAGTACTTC. It is translated as CSARDIPGEYF.

The chain links TRBV10-3 to TRBJ2-7, with a tentative D call TRBD1 (6 bases). V was pared by 6 bases and J by 0 bases, with 9 bases between. The germline gives CDR1 ENHRY, CDR2 SYGVKD. There are 13 residues in the CDR3. The CDR3 coding sequence is TGTGCCATCAGCCTGGGACACTCCTACGAGCAGTACTTC. Its translation is CAISLGHSYEQYF.

J is TRBJ2-7 and V is TRBV6-2 or TRBV6-3; 9 nucleotides match TRBD1. The germline gives CDR1 MNHEY, CDR2 SVGEGT. J was trimmed by 3 bases and V by 6 bases; bases with no gene match: 27. The CDR3 is made up of 21 amino acids. Here the CDR3 reads CASSIIPEQGAKAGRYYEQYF. CDR3 DNA sequence: TGTGCCAGCAGCATCATCCCGGAACAGGGGGCGAAAGCGGGGCGATACTACGAGCAGTACTTC.

The J gene is TRBJ2-1, the V gene TRBV5-4; weak D call: TRBD1 (6 bases). Deletions cut 5 bases from V and 0 bases from J, with 12 bases between. This CDR3 comprises 15 residues. Germline V gene data show CDR1 as SGHNT and CDR2 as YYREEE (reference sequence). The CDR3 coding sequence is TGTGCCAGCAGGGTACAGGGAAACTCCTACAATGAGCAGTTCTTC. Translated, it gives CASRVQGNSYNEQFF.

The V gene is TRBV29-1, the J gene TRBJ1-3; D is ambiguous. CDR1 is SQVTM, CDR2 ANQGSEA, per germline. The germline V and J ends were trimmed by 4 bases and 2 bases, with 9 bases remaining between them. The CDR3 consists of 13 residues. CDR3 DNA: TGCAGCGTTGGGTTTGCAGCTGGAAACACCATATATTTT. Translation: CSVGFAAGNTIYF.